The rows below give T cell receptor beta chains drawn from one sample of a study of CD8 T cells in Susac syndrome. TCRdb independently ran MiXCR on the immunoSEQ multiplex PCR reads; one entry per CDR3 protein. This table has more than 150,000 distinct CDR3 sequences, roughly nine tenths appearing once. Material for sequencing was CD4+ T cells from PBMCs. The receptors derive from a human donor in good health. Each CDR3 is given with its conserved first and last residue. The order of the fields is V gene, clone size, J gene, D gene, CDR3 DNA, CDR3 protein. The D gene is left open where the match is weak. Where a row states a size, it is once, few, many or the class of an expanded clone; other rows omit it.

>TRBV2|-|TRBJ1-2|-
TGTGCCAGCAGTGATCTGGGGCCCAACTATGGCTACACCTTC
CASSDLGPNYGYTF
>TRBV6-6|-|TRBJ2-2|TRBD1
TGTGCCAGCAGTAGACAGGGGCGAGGGGAGCTGTTTTTT
CASSRQGRGELFF
>TRBV19|-|TRBJ2-1|-
TGTGCCAGTAGTCGCACCAACAATGAGCAGTTCTTC
CASSRTNNEQFF
>TRBV5-1|once|TRBJ2-7|-
TGCGCCAGCAGCTTAACCGGGACCCCGCGGAGCGAGCAGTACTTC
CASSLTGTPRSEQYF
>TRBV20-1|-|TRBJ2-2|-
TGCAGTGCAGTTGGGACGGGCACCGGGGAGCTGTTTTTT
CSAVGTGTGELFF
>TRBV5-1|-|TRBJ2-2|-
TGCGCCAGCAGCTTGGCGCACAGGAACACCGGGGAGCTGTTTTTT
CASSLAHRNTGELFF
>TRBV29-1|once|TRBJ1-4|-
TGCAGCGTTGTACGGGGGGCGGGGGAAAAACTGTTTTTT
CSVVRGAGEKLFF
>TRBV29-1|-|TRBJ1-2|TRBD1
TGCAGCGTTCTACCTCAGGGGGCAGCCGGGAGTGGCTACACCTTC
CSVLPQGAAGSGYTF
>TRBV2|-|TRBJ2-2|TRBD1
TGTGCCAGCAGTGAAGCCGGACAGGGGAACCCCGGGGAGCTGTTTTTT
CASSEAGQGNPGELFF
>TRBV7-6|-|TRBJ2-1|TRBD2
TGTGCCAGCAGCTTATTCTCAGCGGGGGCTTCCTACAATGAGCAGTTCTTC
CASSLFSAGASYNEQFF
>TRBV19|once|TRBJ1-1|-
TGTGCCAGTAGTATTAGGTACAGGTTGAACACTGAAGCTTTCTTT
CASSIRYRLNTEAFF
>TRBV5-1|-|TRBJ1-1|-
TGCGCCAGCAGCCGGGGTTTGAACACTGAAGCTTTCTTT
CASSRGLNTEAFF
>TRBV18|-|TRBJ1-1|TRBD1
TGTGCCAGCTCACTGGCGATGGACAGGGTGAACACTGAAGCTTTCTTT
CASSLAMDRVNTEAFF
>TRBV4-1|-|TRBJ2-7|-
TGCGCCAGCAGCCAAGATTTGAGACAGCGTCTGGAGCAGTACTTC
CASSQDLRQRLEQYF
>TRBV5-6|-|TRBJ2-7|-
TGTGCCAGCAGCTCCTTATACGAGCAGTACTTC
CASSSLYEQYF
>TRBV3-1|once|TRBJ2-1|TRBD1
TGTGCCAGCAGGGGGATAGACAGGGGTTCCTACAATGAGCAGTTCTTC
CASRGIDRGSYNEQFF
>TRBV7-9|once|TRBJ2-7|TRBD2
TGTGCCAGCACGACAACTAGCGGGAGTGAGCAGTACTTC
CASTTTSGSEQYF
>TRBV5-1|-|TRBJ1-2|TRBD1
TGCGCCAGCAGCTCACTTTCCGGGACAGACCATGACTACACCTTC
CASSSLSGTDHDYTF
>TRBV20-1|-|TRBJ1-1|TRBD1
TGCAGTGCTAGAGTCCGGGACAGATTGAACACTGAAGCTTTCTTT
CSARVRDRLNTEAFF
>TRBV7-2|-|TRBJ2-7|TRBD2
TGTGCCAGCAGCCAGCGGGGGGGGAGCTCCTACGAGCAGTACTTC
CASSQRGGSSYEQYF
>TRBV6-2/TRBV6-3|-|TRBJ2-1|-
TGTGCCAGCAGTACCCGTCAGGGGTCCTACAATGAGCAGTTCTTC
CASSTRQGSYNEQFF
>TRBV3-1|-|TRBJ2-2|TRBD2
TGTGCCAGCAGCCCCCAGTTCAGTCGGAGCGGGAGCCACACCGGGGAGCTGTTTTTT
CASSPQFSRSGSHTGELFF
>TRBV5-1|-|TRBJ1-1|TRBD1
TGCGCCAGCAGCTATAGGCCAGGGGGAGTAAGCACTGAAGCTTTCTTT
CASSYRPGGVSTEAFF
>TRBV20-1|once|TRBJ2-5|TRBD1
TGCAGTGCTCCGGACAGGGGCATCCAAGAGACCCAGTACTTC
CSAPDRGIQETQYF
>TRBV29-1|-|TRBJ2-5|-
TGCAGCGCTTATCGAGGGGTAGGAGAGACCCAGTACTTC
CSAYRGVGETQYF
>TRBV6-1|-|TRBJ2-1|-
TGTGCCAGCCTCCCCGGGACGGAATCCCACAATGAGCAGTTCTTC
CASLPGTESHNEQFF
>TRBV24-1|-|TRBJ2-7|-
TGTGCCACCAGTGGACCAGGGAGCTCCTACGAGCAGTACTTC
CATSGPGSSYEQYF
>TRBV7-9|-|TRBJ2-7|TRBD2
TGTGCCAGCAGCTTTTCCGGGGGGACTTCCTACGAGCAGTACTTC
CASSFSGGTSYEQYF
>TRBV10-3|-|TRBJ2-7|TRBD1
TGTGCCATCAGTGAGTCCCTGCTGACAGGGACGGTCTCCTACGAGCAGTACTTC
CAISESLLTGTVSYEQYF
>TRBV19|-|TRBJ1-3|-
TGTGCCAGTCTTCGTAGAGGCGGAAACACCATATATTTT
CASLRRGGNTIYF
>TRBV29-1|once|TRBJ2-1|TRBD2
TGCAGCGTTATTCCGGGACTACCGAACAATGAGCAGTTCTTC
CSVIPGLPNNEQFF
>TRBV4-2|-|TRBJ1-3|TRBD1
TGTGCCAGCAGCCACCAGGGACAGCTTGGAAACACCATATATTTT
CASSHQGQLGNTIYF
>TRBV7-2|-|TRBJ1-5|-
TGTGCCAGCAGCGAAGGGAATCAGCCCCAGCATTTT
CASSEGNQPQHF
>TRBV19|-|TRBJ2-2|TRBD1
TGTGCCAGTAGTACAAGGGGCGACAGGGAAACCGGGGAGCTGTTTTTT
CASSTRGDRETGELFF
>TRBV20-1|-|TRBJ2-1|-
TGCAGCGCCGGGACTCCGAATGAGCAGTTCTTC
CSAGTPNEQFF
>TRBV6-5|-|TRBJ2-5|-
TGTGCCAGCAGTTACTCCGGGACACTCCAAGAGACCCAGTACTTC
CASSYSGTLQETQYF
>TRBV18|-|TRBJ2-3|-
TGTGCCAGCTCACCACTAGGACAGTCAGATACGCAGTATTTT
CASSPLGQSDTQYF
>TRBV20-1|-|TRBJ2-5|-
TGCAGTGCTAGTCTGCGGGAAGAGACCCAGTACTTC
CSASLREETQYF
>TRBV30|-|TRBJ2-2|-
TGTGCCTGGAGCGCCCGCCCAAAGAACACCGGGGAGCTGTTTTTT
CAWSARPKNTGELFF
>TRBV25-1|-|TRBJ2-7|-
TGTGCCAGCAGTGTTAAGGGGAGTATCCACGAGCAGTACTTC
CASSVKGSIHEQYF
>TRBV20-1|-|TRBJ2-3|TRBD2
TGCAGTGCTAGCGCTAGCGGGAGGGCAGATACGCAGTATTTT
CSASASGRADTQYF
>TRBV30|-|TRBJ2-3|TRBD2
TGTGCCTGGAGACAAGCGGGGGGGCAGTATTTT
CAWRQAGGQYF
>TRBV29-1|once|TRBJ2-3|-
TGCAGCGTTGAAGACTCATGGCTTGGCGGAGGGCGAGGAGATACGCAGTATTTT
CSVEDSWLGGGRGDTQYF
>TRBV28|-|TRBJ1-5|-
TGTGCCAGCAGGGTTGGGGGCAATCAGCCCCAGCATTTT
CASRVGGNQPQHF
>TRBV6-1|-|TRBJ2-7|-
TGTGCCAGCAGTGAACGGGGGACCGTCACCTACGAGCAGTACTTC
CASSERGTVTYEQYF
>TRBV5-1|-|TRBJ2-5|TRBD1
TGCGCCAGCAGCTACGACCCACAGGGGATTGGGCAGACCCAGTACTTC
CASSYDPQGIGQTQYF
>TRBV9|once|TRBJ1-2|-
TGTGCCAGCAGTACCGGGACAACATATGGCTACACCTTC
CASSTGTTYGYTF
>TRBV6-2/TRBV6-3|-|TRBJ2-7|TRBD1
TGTGCCAGCAGTGTACCGGGACAGGGAGTATCTTACGAGCAGTACTTC
CASSVPGQGVSYEQYF
>TRBV4-3|-|TRBJ1-1|-
TGCGCCAGCAGCCCCCGGATGGGGGGGGTAGCTTTCTTT
CASSPRMGGVAFF
>TRBV24-1|once|TRBJ2-1|TRBD2
TGTGCCACCAGTGATTTTACTAGCGGGAGGGCAAGGCAGTTCTTC
CATSDFTSGRARQFF
>TRBV11-2|-|TRBJ2-1|TRBD2
TGTGCCAGCAGCCCAAACCGGGGGGGATACAATGAGCAGTTCTTC
CASSPNRGGYNEQFF
>TRBV2|-|TRBJ2-7|-
TGTGCCAGCAGGGGGGGTAGGGCGGGGAGCTCCTACGAGCAGTACTTC
CASRGGRAGSSYEQYF
>TRBV18|-|TRBJ2-5|TRBD1
TGTGCCAGCTCACCTACCGGACAGGGGCAAGAGACCCAGTACTTC
CASSPTGQGQETQYF
>TRBV28|-|TRBJ1-4|-
TGTGCCAGCCGTCTGAGTGAAAAACTGTTTTTT
CASRLSEKLFF
>TRBV15|-|TRBJ1-3|TRBD1
TGTGCCACCAGCAGAGATGCAGCAGGGGGACCCGCTGGAAACACCATATATTTT
CATSRDAAGGPAGNTIYF
>TRBV6-2/TRBV6-3|-|TRBJ2-3|TRBD1
TGTGCCAGCAGGGGGACAGTCGTCGATACGCAGTATTTT
CASRGTVVDTQYF
>TRBV27|once|TRBJ2-4|TRBD2
TGTGCCAGCAGTTTAGGACTAGCGGAAAACATTCAGTACTTC
CASSLGLAENIQYF